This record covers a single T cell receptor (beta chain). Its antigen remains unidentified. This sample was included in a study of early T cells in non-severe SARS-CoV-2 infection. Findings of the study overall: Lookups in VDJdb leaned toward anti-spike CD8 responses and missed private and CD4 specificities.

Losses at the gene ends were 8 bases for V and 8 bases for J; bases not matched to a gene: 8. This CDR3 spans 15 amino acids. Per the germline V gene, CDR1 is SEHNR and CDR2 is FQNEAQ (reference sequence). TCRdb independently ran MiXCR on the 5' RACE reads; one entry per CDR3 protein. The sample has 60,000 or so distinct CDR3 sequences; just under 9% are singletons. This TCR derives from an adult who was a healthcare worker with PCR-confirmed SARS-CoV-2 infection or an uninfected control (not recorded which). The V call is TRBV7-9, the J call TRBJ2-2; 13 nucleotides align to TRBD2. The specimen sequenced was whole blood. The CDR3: CASWSGLAGVGELFF. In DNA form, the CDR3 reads TGTGCCAGCTGGTCCGGACTAGCGGGAGTAGGGGAGCTGTTTTTT.